The clone carrying this T cell receptor (beta chain) was recorded a few times. The sample comes from a study of shared clonotypes between healthy human individuals. Caucasian adults living in Nashville, Tennessee, provided all samples. Assay used: immunoSEQ multiplex PCR; TCRdb lists only in-frame clones, some missing. The sample yields millions of clones, more than 80% seen once. The source of this sequence is a man aged 18 to 35 in good health. Sequenced input: naive CD4+ T cells sorted from blood. Specified subset: CD45RA+ positively selected.

The CDR3 sequence is CSARDSSYNSPLHF. The CDR3 region has the DNA TGCAGCGCACGGGACAGCTCCTATAATTCACCCCTCCACTTT. V is TRBV29-1 and J is TRBJ1-6; 7 bases fit TRBD1. The CDR3 sequence is 14 residues long. V trimming: 7 bases; J trimming: 0 bases; junction bases outside the gene matches: 3. Per germline, CDR1 SQVTM and CDR2 ANQGSEA.